These 8 T cell receptor beta chains were sequenced from one sample in a study of Ad26.COV2.S vaccination and SARS-CoV-2 variants listed by TCRdb under 2021. Libraries were prepared through the immunoSEQ multiplex PCR assay. TCRdb took over this immuneACCESS table, retaining in-frame rearrangements with V and J assigned. Such tables are incomplete; in checked studies, under half of the missing clones stem from an unresolved V gene, and the remainder is unexplained. The sample data list hundreds of thousands of clones, and 88% of these were observed just once. The leading ten clones occupy around 6.4% of the sample. Read against the paper, the sample's treatment or condition label means: some 20 received Ad26.COV2.S at low or high dose, single or two shots; roughly five received placebo; per-sample allocation not given. For vaccine and placebo recipients, repertoires were sequenced using samples collected on day 63 after the first injection.

Sequenced material: peripheral blood, taken in a trial of Ad26.COV2.S vaccine versus placebo. The origin of the receptors is a person between 18 and 65 years old who received the Ad26.COV2.S COVID-19 vaccine or a placebo.

This chain uses TRBV28 with TRBJ2-3; D is possibly TRBD1 or TRBD2 (6 bases each). The V end lost 2 bases, the J end lost 4 bases, and 13 bases lay between the germline ends. There are 15 residues in the CDR3. CDR1 and CDR2 from the germline V gene are MDHEN and SYDVKM. The CDR3 sequence: CASSLRGAWADTQYF. CDR3 coding DNA: TGTGCCAGCAGTTTAAGGGGGGCTTGGGCAGATACGCAGTATTTT.

This chain's CDR3 is CASSQDPGAGNEKLFF. The CDR3 DNA reads as TGCGCCAGCAGCCAAGATCCCGGGGCAGGGAATGAAAAACTGTTTTTT. The chain combines TRBV4-3 with TRBJ1-4, with D perhaps matching TRBD1 (5 bases). CDR1 and CDR2 (germline): LGHNA, YSLEER. The CDR3 covers 16 residues. Trimming removed 0 bases from V and 5 bases from J, with 13 bases in between.

The gene calls are TRBV7-2 and TRBJ1-1; perhaps TRBD1 as D (5 bases). The germline gives CDR1 SGHTA, CDR2 FQGNSA. V lost 4 bases, J lost 1 base, and 10 bases lay in between. The CDR3 loop spans 14 amino acids. The CDR3 nucleotides are TGTGCCAGCAGCTCCCCAGGGTCGAACACTGAAGCTTTCTTT. This encodes CASSSPGSNTEAFF.

V is TRBV6-6 and J is TRBJ1-4; 8 bases map to TRBD1. V dropped 5 bases and J dropped 8; count of bases not matched to a gene: 10. CDR1 and CDR2 from the germline V gene are MNHNY and SVGAGI (reference sequence). This CDR3 comprises 15 residues. DNA of the CDR3: TGTGCCAGCAGTCGGGAGACAGGGGAGTGGGAAAAACTGTTTTTT. Its translation: CASSRETGEWEKLFF.

The rearrangement joins TRBV25-1 to TRBJ2-5; 7 nucleotides agree with TRBD2. This CDR3 contains 15 residues. Per germline, CDR1 MGHDK and CDR2 SYGVNS. Trimming at V came to 3 bases and at J to 4 bases, leaving 8 bases not matched to a gene. In DNA form, the CDR3 reads TGTGCCAGCAGTGACGGGGGAGGGCAAGGAGAGACCCAGTACTTC. Its protein product is CASSDGGGQGETQYF.

V is TRBV4-3 and J is TRBJ1-4, with a weak D call TRBD1 (5 bases). Germline V CDR1 and CDR2: LGHNA, YSLEER. Trimming left V 0 bases short and J 8 bases short, with 16 bases between. The CDR3 covers 16 residues. CDR3 region: CASSQDRGGTREKLFF. CDR3 nucleotides: TGCGCCAGCAGCCAAGATAGAGGAGGGACGCGCGAAAAACTGTTTTTT.

The chain employs TRBV9 and TRBJ1-2, with D possibly matching TRBD1 (5 bases). Trimming left V 3 bases short and J 7 bases short, with 16 bases between. This CDR3 contains 14 residues. Germline V gives CDR1 SGDLS, CDR2 YYNGEE. The CDR3 is CASSDEWGLGGYTF. The CDR3, as DNA: TGTGCCAGCAGCGATGAATGGGGGTTAGGTGGCTACACCTTC. The full variable domain, completed using reference TRBV9 and TRBJ1-2, is DSGVTQTPKHLITATGQRVTLRCSPRSGDLSVYWYQQSLDQGLQFLIQYYNGEERAKGNILERFSAQQFPDLHSELNLSSLELGDSALYFCASSDEWGLGGYTFGSGTRLTVV.

V is TRBV5-4 and J is TRBJ1-3; 9 nucleotides match TRBD1. Germline loops: CDR1 SGHNT, CDR2 YYREEE (reference sequence). This CDR3 is built from 16 residues. The V and J ends lost 4 bases and 0 bases, in that order; junction bases with no gene match: 5. In nucleotides, the CDR3 is TGTGCCAGCAGCCTAGGACAGGGGAGCTCTGGAAACACCATATATTTT. Translated, it gives CASSLGQGSSGNTIYF.